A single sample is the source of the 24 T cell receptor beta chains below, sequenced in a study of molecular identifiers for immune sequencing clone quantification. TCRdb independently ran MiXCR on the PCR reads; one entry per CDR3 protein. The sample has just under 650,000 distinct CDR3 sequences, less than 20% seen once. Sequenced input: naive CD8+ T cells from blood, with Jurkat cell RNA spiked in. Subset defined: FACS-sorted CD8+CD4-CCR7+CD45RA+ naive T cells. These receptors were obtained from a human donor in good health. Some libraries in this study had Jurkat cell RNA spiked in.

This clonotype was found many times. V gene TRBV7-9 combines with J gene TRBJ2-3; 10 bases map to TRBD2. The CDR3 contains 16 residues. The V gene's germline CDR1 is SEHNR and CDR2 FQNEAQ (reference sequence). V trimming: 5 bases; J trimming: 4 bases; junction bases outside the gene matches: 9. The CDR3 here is CASSPQGSGGADTQYF. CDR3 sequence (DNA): TGTGCCAGCAGCCCCCAGGGAAGCGGGGGGGCAGATACGCAGTATTTT.

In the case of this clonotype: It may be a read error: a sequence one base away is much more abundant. CDR3 DNA: TGTGCCAGTGGTATAATGCAGAACGGGGAGCTGTTTTTT. Amino acids: CASGIMQNGELFF. The J gene is TRBJ2-2, the V gene TRBV19, with unresolved D. CDR3 length: 13 residues. Germline V lookup: CDR1 LNHDA, CDR2 SQIVND (reference sequence).

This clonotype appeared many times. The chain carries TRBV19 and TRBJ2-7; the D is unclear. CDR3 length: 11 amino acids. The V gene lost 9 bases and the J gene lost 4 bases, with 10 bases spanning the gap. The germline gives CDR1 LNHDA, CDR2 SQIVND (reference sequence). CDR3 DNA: TGTGCCAGCAGCGACCGGTACGAGCAGTACTTC. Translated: CASSDRYEQYF.

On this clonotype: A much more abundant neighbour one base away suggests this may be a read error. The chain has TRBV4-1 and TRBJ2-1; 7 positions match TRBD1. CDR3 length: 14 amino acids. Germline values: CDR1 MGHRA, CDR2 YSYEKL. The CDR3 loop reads CASSQGKQGNEQLF. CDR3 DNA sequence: TGCGCCAGCAGCCAGGGAAAACAGGGGAATGAGCAGTTATTC.

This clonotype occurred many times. CDR3 in DNA: TGTGCCAGCAGTTACTCGTGGCAGGCCCCCGACGAGCAGTACTTC. As protein: CASSYSWQAPDEQYF. The chain carries TRBV6-6 and TRBJ2-7; D is ambiguous. The CDR3 totals 15 residues. CDR1 and CDR2 from the germline V gene are MNHNY and SVGAGI (reference sequence). Trimming took off 0 bases at V and 5 bases at J, with 14 bases between the two ends.

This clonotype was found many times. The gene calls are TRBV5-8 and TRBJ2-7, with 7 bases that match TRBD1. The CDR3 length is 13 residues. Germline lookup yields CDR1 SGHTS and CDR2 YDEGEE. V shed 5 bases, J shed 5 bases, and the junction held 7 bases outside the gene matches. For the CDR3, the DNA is TGTGCCAGCAGTCCCGGGACAGTCAACGAGCAGTACTTC. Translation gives CASSPGTVNEQYF.

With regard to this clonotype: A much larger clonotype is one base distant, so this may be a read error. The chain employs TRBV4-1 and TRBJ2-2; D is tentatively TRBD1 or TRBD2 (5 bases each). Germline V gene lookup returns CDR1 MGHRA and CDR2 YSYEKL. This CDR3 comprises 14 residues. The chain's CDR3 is CASSPGFGTGELSF. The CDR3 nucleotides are TGCGCCAGCAGCCCAGGGTTCGGCACCGGGGAGCTGTCTTTT.

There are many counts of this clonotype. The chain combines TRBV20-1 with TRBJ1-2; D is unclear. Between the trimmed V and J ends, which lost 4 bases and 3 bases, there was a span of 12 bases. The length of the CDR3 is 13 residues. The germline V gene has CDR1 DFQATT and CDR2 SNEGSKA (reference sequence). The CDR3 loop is CSAKGTAHYGYTF. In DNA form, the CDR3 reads TGCAGTGCTAAAGGCACTGCTCACTATGGCTACACCTTC.

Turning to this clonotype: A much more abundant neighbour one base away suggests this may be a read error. CDR3 coding DNA: TGTGCCAGCAGTTTAACTTTGGCAGGGGTACGTTCACTCCTCCACTTT. Its translation: CASSLTLAGVRSLLHF. The gene calls are TRBV27 and TRBJ1-6; a weak D match, TRBD1 (6 bases). The CDR3 extends over 16 amino acids. In germline, CDR1 is MNHEY, CDR2 SMNVEV (reference sequence).

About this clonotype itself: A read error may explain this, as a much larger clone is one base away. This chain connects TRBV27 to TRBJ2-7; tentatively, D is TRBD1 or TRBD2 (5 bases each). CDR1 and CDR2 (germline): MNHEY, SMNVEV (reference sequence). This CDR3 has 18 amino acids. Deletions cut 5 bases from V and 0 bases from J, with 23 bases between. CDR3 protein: CASSGPGRVPSSSYEQYF. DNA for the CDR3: TGTGCCAGCAGTGGCCCGGGACGGGTGCCCTCCAGCTCCTACGAGCAGTACTTC.

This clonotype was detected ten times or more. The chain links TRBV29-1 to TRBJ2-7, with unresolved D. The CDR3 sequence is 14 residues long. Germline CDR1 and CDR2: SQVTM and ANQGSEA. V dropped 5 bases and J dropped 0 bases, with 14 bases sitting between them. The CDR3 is CSVFFAGLSYEQYF. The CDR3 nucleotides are TGCAGCGTTTTTTTCGCCGGCCTCTCCTACGAGCAGTACTTC.

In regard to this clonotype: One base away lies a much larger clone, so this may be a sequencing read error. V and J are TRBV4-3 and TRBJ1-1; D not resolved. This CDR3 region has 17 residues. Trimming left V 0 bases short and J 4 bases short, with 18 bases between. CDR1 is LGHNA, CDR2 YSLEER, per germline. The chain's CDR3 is CASSQDSGIAMITEAFF. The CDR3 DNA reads TGCGCCAGCAGCCAAGATTCCGGAATTGCAATGATCACTGAAGCTTTCTTT.

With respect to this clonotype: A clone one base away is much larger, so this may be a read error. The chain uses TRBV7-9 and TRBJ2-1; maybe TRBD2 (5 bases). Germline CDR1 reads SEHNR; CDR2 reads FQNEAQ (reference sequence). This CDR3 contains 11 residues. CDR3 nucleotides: TGTGCCGGCAGCTTAGTGGACTGGGTGGTCTTC. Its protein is CAGSLVDWVVF. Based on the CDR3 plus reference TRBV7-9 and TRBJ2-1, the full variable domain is DTGVSQNPRHKITKRGQNVTFRCDPISEHNRLYWYRQTLGQGPEFLTYFQNEAQLEKSRLLSDRFSAERPKGSFSTLEIQRTEQGDSAMYLCAGSLVDWVVFGPGTRLTVL.

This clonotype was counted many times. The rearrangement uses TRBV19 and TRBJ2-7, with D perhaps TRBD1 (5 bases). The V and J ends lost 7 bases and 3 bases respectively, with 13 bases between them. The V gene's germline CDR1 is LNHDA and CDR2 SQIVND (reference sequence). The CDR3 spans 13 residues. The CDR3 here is CASIGREDYEQYF. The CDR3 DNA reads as TGTGCCAGTATTGGCAGGGAAGACTACGAGCAGTACTTC.

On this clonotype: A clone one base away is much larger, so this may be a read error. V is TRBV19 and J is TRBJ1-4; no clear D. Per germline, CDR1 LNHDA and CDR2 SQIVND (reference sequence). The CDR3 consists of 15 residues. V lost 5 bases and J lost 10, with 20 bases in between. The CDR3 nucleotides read TGTGCCAGTAGTGAAGCTGATCCCTCCGGTGGAAAACTGTTTTTT. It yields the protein CASSEADPSGGKLFF.

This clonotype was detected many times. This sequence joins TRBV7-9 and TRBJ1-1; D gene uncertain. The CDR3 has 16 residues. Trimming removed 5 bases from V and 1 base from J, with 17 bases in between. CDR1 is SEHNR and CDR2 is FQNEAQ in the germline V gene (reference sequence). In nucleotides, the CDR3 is TGTGCCAGCAGCATAGGACGGTTGGGTCCGAACACTGAAGCTTTCTTT. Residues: CASSIGRLGPNTEAFF. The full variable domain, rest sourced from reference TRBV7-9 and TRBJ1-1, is DTGVSQNPRHKITKRGQNVTFRCDPISEHNRLYWYRQTLGQGPEFLTYFQNEAQLEKSRLLSDRFSAERPKGSFSTLEIQRTEQGDSAMYLCASSIGRLGPNTEAFFGQGTRLTVV.

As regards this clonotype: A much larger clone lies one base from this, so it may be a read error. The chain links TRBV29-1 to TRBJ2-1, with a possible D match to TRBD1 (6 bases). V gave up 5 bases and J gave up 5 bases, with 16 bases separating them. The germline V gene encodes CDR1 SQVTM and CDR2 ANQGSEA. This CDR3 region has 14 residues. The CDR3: CSVLLSGHNNEQFF. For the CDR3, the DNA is TGCAGCGTTTTACTATCGGGACATAACAATGAGCAGTTCTTC.

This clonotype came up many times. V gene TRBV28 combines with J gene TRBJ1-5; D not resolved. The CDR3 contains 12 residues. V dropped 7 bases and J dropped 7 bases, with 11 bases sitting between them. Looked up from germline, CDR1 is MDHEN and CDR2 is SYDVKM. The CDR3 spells CASTDQRQPQHF. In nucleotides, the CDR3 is TGTGCCAGCACCGATCAGAGGCAGCCCCAGCATTTT.

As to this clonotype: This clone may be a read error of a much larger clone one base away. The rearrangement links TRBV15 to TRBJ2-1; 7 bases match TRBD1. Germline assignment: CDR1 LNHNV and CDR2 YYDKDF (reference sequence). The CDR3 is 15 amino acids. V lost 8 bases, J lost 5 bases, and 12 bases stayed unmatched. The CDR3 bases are TGTGCCACCGCGGAGGCAGGGGGTTGTCACAATGAGCAGTTCTTC. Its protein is CATAEAGGCHNEQFF.

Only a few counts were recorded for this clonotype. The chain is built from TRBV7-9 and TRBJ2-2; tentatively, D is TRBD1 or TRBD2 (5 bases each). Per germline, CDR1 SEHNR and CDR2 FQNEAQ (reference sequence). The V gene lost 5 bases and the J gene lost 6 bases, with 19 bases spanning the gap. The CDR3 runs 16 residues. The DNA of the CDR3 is TGTGCCAGCAGCACAGCCGGGGCCCGAGGGGCCGGGGAGCTGTTTTTT. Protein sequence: CASSTAGARGAGELFF. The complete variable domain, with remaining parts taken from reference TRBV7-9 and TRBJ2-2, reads DTGVSQNPRHKITKRGQNVTFRCDPISEHNRLYWYRQTLGQGPEFLTYFQNEAQLEKSRLLSDRFSAERPKGSFSTLEIQRTEQGDSAMYLCASSTAGARGAGELFFGEGSRLTVL.

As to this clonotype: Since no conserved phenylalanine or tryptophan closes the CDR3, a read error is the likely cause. The CDR3 loop is CASSLGWLGGGRQTQYL. The CDR3 DNA sequence: TGTGCCAGCAGCTTAGGGTGGTTGGGCGGGGGCAGACAAACGCAGTATTTA. V usage is TRBV7-2 and J usage is TRBJ2-3; a weak D match, TRBD2 (7 bases). Trimming removed 1 base at V and 9 bases at J, with 23 bases between. CDR3 length equals 17 residues. CDR1 and CDR2 from the germline V gene are SGHTA and FQGNSA.

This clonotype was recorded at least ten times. The CDR3 spells CASSLTGGGETQYF. CDR3 nucleotides: TGTGCCAGCAGTTTAACAGGGGGCGGAGAGACCCAGTACTTC. The chain employs TRBV7-6 and TRBJ2-5, with 9 bases lining up with TRBD1. From germline, CDR1 is SGHVS and CDR2 FNYEAQ. Losses at the gene ends were 6 bases for V and 4 bases for J; bases not matched to a gene: 6. The CDR3 is made up of 14 amino acids.

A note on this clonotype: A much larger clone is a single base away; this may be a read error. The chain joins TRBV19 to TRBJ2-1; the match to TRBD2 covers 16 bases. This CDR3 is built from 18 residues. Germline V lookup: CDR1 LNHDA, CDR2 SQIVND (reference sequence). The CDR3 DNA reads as TGTGCCAGTAGTCCGGGGACTAGCGGGGGGGCATACTACGATGAGCAGTTCTTC. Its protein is CASSPGTSGGAYYDEQFF.

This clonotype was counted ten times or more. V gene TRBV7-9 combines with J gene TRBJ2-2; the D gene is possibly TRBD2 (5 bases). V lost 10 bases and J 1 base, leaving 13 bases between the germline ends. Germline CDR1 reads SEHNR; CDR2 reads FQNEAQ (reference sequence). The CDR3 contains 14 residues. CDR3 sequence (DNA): TGTGCCACGCAACTAGTAGGGAACACCGGGGAGCTGTTTTTT. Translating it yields CATQLVGNTGELFF.